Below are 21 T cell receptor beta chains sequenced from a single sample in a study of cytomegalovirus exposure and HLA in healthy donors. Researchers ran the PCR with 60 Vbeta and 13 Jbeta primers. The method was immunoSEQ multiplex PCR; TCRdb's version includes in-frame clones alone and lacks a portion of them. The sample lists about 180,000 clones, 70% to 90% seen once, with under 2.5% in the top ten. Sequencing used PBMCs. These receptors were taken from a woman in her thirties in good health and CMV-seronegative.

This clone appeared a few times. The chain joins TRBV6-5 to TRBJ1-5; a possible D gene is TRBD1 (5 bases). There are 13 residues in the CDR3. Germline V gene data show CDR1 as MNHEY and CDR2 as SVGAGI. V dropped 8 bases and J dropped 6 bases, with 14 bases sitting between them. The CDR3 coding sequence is TGTGCCAGCGCCTTAGGGGCAGTTCAGCCCCAGCATTTT. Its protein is CASALGAVQPQHF.

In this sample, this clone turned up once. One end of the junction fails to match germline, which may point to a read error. CDR3 region: CASSPLVGQDYGYTF. The CDR3 bases are TGTGCTAGCAGCCCCCTGGTCGGACAGGACTATGGCTACACCTTC. This chain uses TRBV7-7 with TRBJ1-2, with 7 nucleotides matching TRBD1. Germline CDR1 reads SSHAT; CDR2 reads FNYEAQ (reference sequence). This CDR3 contains 15 residues.

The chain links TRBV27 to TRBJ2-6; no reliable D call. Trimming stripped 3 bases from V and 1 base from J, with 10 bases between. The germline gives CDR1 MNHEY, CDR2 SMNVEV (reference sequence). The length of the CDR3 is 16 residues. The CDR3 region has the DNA TGTGCCAGCAGTTTCTCCCGTATGTCTGGGGCCAACGTCCTGACTTTC. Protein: CASSFSRMSGANVLTF.

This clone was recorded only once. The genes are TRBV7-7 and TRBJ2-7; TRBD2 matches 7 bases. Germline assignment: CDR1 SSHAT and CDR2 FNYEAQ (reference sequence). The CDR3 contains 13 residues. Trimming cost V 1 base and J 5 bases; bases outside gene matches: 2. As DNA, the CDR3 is TGTGCCAGCAGCTTAGATCGGGGGGACGAGCAGTACTTC. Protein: CASSLDRGDEQYF.

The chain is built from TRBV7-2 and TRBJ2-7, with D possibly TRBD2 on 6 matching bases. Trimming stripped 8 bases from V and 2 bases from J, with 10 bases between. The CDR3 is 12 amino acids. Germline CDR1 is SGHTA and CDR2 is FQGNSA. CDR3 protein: CASRRGAYEQYF. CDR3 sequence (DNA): TGTGCCAGCCGCCGCGGGGCCTACGAGCAGTACTTC.

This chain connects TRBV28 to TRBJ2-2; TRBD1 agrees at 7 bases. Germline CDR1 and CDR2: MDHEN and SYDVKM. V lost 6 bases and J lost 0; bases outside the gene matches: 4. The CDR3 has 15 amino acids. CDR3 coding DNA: TGTGCCAGCAGCCCCGGGACAGCGAACACCGGGGAGCTGTTTTTT. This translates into CASSPGTANTGELFF.

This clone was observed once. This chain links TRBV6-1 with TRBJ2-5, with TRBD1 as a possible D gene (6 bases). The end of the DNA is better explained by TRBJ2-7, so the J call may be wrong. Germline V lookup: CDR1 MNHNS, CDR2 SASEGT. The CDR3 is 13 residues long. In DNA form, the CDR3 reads TGTGCCAGCGGGGAAAAAACAGGGTACGAGCAGTACTTC. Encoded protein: CASGEKTGYEQYF.

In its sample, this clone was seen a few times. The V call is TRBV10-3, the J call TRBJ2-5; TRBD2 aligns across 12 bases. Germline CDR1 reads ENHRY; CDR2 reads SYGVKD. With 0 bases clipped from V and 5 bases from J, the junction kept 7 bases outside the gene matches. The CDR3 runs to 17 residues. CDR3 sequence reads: CAISESSSGGAGETQYF. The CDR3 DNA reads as TGTGCCATCAGTGAGTCGTCTAGCGGGGGGGCTGGGGAGACCCAGTACTTC.

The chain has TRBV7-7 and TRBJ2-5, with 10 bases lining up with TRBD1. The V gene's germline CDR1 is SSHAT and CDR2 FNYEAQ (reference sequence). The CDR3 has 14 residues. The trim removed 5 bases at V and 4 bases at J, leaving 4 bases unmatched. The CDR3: CASSTRTGGETQYF. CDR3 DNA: TGTGCCAGCAGCACTAGGACAGGGGGAGAGACCCAGTACTTC.

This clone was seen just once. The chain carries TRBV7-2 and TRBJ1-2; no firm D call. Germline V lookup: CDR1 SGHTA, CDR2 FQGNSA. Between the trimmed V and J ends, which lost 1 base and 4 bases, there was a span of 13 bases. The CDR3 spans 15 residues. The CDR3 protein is CASSLGSAGFYGYTF. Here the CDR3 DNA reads TGTGCCAGCAGCTTAGGGTCGGCAGGATTCTATGGCTACACCTTC.

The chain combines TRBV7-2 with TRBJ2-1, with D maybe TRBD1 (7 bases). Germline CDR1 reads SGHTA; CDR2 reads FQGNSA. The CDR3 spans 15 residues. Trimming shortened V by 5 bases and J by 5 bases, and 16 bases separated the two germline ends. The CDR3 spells CASSIKIRGDNEQFF. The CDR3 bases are TGTGCCAGCAGCATAAAGATCAGGGGGGACAATGAGCAGTTCTTC.

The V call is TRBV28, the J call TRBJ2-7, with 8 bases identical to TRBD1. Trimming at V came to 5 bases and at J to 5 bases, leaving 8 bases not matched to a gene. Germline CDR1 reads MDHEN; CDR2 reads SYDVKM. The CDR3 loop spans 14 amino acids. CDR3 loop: CASSPRRTGNEQYF. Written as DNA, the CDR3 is TGTGCCAGCAGTCCCCGTAGGACAGGGAACGAGCAGTACTTC. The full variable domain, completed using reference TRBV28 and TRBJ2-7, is DVKVTQSSRYLVKRTGEKVFLECVQDMDHENMFWYRQDPGLGLRLIYFSYDVKMKEKGDIPEGYSVSREKKERFSLILESASTNQTSMYLCASSPRRTGNEQYFGPGTRLTVT.

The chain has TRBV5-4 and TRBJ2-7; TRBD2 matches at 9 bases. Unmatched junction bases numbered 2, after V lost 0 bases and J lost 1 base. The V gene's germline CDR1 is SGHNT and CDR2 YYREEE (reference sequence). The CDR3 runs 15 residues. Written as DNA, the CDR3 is TGTGCCAGCAGCTTGGGGACTAGCGAGTCCTACGAGCAGTACTTC. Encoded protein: CASSLGTSESYEQYF.

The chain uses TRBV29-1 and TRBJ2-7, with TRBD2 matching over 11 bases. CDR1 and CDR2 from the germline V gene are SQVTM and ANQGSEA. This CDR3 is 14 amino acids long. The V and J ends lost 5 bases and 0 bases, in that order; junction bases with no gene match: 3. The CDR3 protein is CSVKLAGDSYEQYF. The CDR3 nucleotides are TGCAGCGTTAAACTAGCGGGAGACTCCTACGAGCAGTACTTC.

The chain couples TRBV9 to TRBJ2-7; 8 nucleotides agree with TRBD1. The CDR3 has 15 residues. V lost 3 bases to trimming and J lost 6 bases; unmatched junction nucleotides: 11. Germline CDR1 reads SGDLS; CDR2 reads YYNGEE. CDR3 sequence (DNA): TGTGCCAGCAGCGGATCGGACAGGGCCTTCGCCGAGCAGTACTTC. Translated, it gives CASSGSDRAFAEQYF.

In DNA form, the CDR3 reads TGTGCCAGCAGTGAAGCGCTTGGGGGGGGGAATGAGCAGTTCTTC. It is translated as CASSEALGGGNEQFF. The chain is built from TRBV2 and TRBJ2-1; TRBD2 matches 7 bases. V lost 0 bases, J lost 7 bases, and 6 bases stayed unmatched. The CDR3 covers 15 residues. From germline, CDR1 is SNHLY and CDR2 FYNNEI.

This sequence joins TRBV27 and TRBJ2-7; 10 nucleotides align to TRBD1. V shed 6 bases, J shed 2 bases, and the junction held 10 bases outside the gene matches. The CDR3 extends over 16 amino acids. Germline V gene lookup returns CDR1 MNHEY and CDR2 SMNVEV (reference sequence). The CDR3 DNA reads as TGTGCCAGCAGAAAAGGGCCTGGGACAGGGGCCTACGAGCAGTACTTC. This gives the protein CASRKGPGTGAYEQYF.

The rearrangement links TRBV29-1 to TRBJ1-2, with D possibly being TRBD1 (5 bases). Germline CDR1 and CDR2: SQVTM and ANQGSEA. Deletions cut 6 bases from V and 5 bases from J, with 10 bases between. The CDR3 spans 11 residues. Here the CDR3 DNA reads TGCAGCGTCCTCGACAGTTATGGCTACACCTTC. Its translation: CSVLDSYGYTF. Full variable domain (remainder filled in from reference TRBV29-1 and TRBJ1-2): SAVISQKPSRDICQRGTSLTIQCQVDSQVTMMFWYRQQPGQSLTLIATANQGSEATYESGFVIDKFPISRPNLTFSTLTVSNMSPEDSSIYLCSVLDSYGYTFGSGTRLTVV.

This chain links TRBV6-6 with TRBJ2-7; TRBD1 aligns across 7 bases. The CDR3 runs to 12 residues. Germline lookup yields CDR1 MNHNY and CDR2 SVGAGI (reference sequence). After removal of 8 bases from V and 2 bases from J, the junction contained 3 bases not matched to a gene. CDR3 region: CASRDRTYEQYF. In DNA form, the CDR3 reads TGTGCCAGCCGGGACAGAACCTACGAGCAGTACTTC.

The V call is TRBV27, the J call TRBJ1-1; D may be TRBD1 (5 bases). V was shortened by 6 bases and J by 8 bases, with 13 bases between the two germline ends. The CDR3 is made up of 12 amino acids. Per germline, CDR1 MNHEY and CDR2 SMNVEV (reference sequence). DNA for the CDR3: TGTGCCAGCAGGAGGGGAGGTGGGGAAGCTTTCTTT. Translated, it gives CASRRGGGEAFF.

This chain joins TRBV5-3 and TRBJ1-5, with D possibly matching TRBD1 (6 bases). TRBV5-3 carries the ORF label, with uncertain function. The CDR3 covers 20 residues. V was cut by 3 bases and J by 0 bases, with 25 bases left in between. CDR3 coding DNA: TGTGCCAGAAGCTCCCCCCCCGGCAGGGGCGCTCCCGATAGCAATCAGCCCCAGCATTTT. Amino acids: CARSSPPGRGAPDSNQPQHF.